This TCR beta chain derives from a study of blood T cells in healthy people across ages. This clonotype turned up a few times. The CDR3 length is 15 residues. Trimming took 0 bases from V and 5 from J; bases not matched to a gene: 5. Germline CDR1 reads SNHLY; CDR2 reads FYNNEI. A second PCR, run for about 7 to 12 cycles, used a sample-barcoded 5' primer plus a J-beta primer mix. TCRdb called the 5' RACE reads again in MiXCR, with one record for every CDR3 protein. The sample contains roughly 900,000 distinct CDR3 sequences, about 48% of which appear only once. The gene calls are TRBV2 and TRBJ2-5; TRBD2 aligns across 8 bases. The sequenced sample consisted of blood. The TCR was taken from a man in his thirties or forties in good health. Here the CDR3 DNA reads TGTGCCAGCAGTGAAGCAGCGGGACTAGAGGAGACCCAGTACTTC. This sequence encodes CASSEAAGLEETQYF.